This T cell receptor beta chain was identified in a study of cytomegalovirus exposure and HLA in healthy donors. Across the whole study: A preliminary data release comprised around 90 million unique TCRs obtained from HLA-typed donors.

The PCR had 60 Vbeta and 13 Jbeta primers. Assay used: immunoSEQ multiplex PCR; TCRdb lists only in-frame clones, some missing. The sample consists of 100,000 or so clones, 73% of them appearing once. Trimming left V 3 bases short and J 6 bases short, with 14 bases between. The germline V gene encodes CDR1 LNHNV and CDR2 YYDKDF (reference sequence). The CDR3 spans 15 residues. With respect to this clone: Its target is not known.

Study-level findings and limits: Later examination showed HLA-associated TCR beta chains had greater clonal expansion than equally common others. It was reported in a later analysis that an Asian-associated ancestry cluster showed fewer N-insertions than the roughly 670-donor mean. In an earlier analysis, productive rearrangement rates for most beta V segments clustered near 87% or 30%.

The chain joins TRBV15 to TRBJ1-4; tentatively, D is TRBD1 (5 bases). The TCR originated in a man between 40 and 49 years old in good health and CMV-seronegative. The sequencing input was PBMCs. CDR3 amino acids: CATSSNAGFDEKLFF. The CDR3 bases are TGTGCCACCAGCAGTAATGCAGGGTTTGATGAAAAACTGTTTTTT.